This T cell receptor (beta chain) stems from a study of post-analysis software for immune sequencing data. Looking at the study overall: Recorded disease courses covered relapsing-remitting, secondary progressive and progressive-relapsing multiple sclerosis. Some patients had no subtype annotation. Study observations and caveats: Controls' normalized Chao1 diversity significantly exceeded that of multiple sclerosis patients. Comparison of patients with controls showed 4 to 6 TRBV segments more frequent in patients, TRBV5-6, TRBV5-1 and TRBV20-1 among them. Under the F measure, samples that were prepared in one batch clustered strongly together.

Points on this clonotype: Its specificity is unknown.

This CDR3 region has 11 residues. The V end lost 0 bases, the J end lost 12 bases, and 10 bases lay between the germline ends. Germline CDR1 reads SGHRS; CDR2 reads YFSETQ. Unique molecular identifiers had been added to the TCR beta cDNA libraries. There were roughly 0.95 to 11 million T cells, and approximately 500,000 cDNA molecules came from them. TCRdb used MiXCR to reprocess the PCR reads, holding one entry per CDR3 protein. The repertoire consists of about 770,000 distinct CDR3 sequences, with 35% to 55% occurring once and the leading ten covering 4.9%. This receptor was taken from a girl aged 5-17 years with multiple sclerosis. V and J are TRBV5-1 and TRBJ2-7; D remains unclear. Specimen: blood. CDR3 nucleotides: TGCGCCAGCAGCTTGGAGTCCCAGTGGTACTTC. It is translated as CASSLESQWYF.